This TCR beta chain was sequenced in a study of blood T cell repertoires in COVID-19. This clone was found once. Germline lookup yields CDR1 KGHDR and CDR2 SFDVKD. The length of the CDR3 is 16 residues. Trimming shortened V by 4 bases and J by 0 bases, and 14 bases separated the two germline ends. The protocol was immunoSEQ multiplex PCR, while the TCRdb copy is restricted to in-frame clones and leaves out a portion. The sample has 35,000 to 50,000 clones, roughly 83% seen once; the top ten hold around 24%. The sequence was collected from a human donor with acute or convalescent COVID-19. The donor label of this sample is uncertain. The sequenced sample was peripheral blood. The chain combines TRBV24-1 with TRBJ1-2, with D unresolved. CDR3 loop: CATSDWPRVANYGYTF. As DNA, the CDR3 is TGTGCCACCAGTGACTGGCCTCGGGTAGCTAACTATGGCTACACCTTC.